This T cell receptor (beta chain) was found in a study of T cells in Graves' hyperthyroidism and ophthalmopathy. Overall study: It was at initial diagnosis, before any treatment, that peripheral blood was collected.

Those with hyperthyroidism were 18 to 65 years old, newly diagnosed, and ill for under 2 months. RNA transcripts yielded amplified TCR beta CDR3 regions. Researchers ran a first-round RT-PCR on the TCR CDR3 using the HTBI primer set. Each CDR3 protein gets one entry after TCRdb re-called the multiplex PCR reads with MiXCR. The sample holds 600,000 to 900,000 distinct CDR3 sequences, about 15% seen once. The CDR3 extends over 14 amino acids. CDR1 is MDHEN, CDR2 SYDVKM, per germline. After removal of 7 bases from V and 4 bases from J, the junction contained 7 bases not matched to a gene. The sample taken for sequencing was blood. The TCR originated in a man between 18 and 35 years old with Graves' hyperthyroidism. The V gene is TRBV28, the J gene TRBJ1-2; TRBD1 aligns across 9 bases. The chain's CDR3 is CASIFWDRAYGYTF. CDR3 nucleotide sequence: TGTGCCAGCATTTTTTGGGACAGGGCCTATGGCTACACCTTC.